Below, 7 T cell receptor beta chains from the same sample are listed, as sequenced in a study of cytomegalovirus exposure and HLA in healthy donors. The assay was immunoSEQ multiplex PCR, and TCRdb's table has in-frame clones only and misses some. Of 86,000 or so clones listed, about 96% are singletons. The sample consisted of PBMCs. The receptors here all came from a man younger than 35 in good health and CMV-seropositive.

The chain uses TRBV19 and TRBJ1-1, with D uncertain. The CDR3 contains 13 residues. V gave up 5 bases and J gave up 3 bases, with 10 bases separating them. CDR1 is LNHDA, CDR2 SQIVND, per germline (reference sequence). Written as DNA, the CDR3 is TGTGCCAGTAGTGTCCCGGACTACACTGAAGCTTTCTTT. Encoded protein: CASSVPDYTEAFF.

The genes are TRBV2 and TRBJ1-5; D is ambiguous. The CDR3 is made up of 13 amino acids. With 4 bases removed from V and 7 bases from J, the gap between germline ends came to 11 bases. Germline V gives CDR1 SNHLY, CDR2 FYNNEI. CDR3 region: CASSVWGEQPQHF. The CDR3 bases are TGTGCCAGCAGTGTCTGGGGAGAGCAGCCCCAGCATTTT.

CDR3 protein: CASSQDPGEVGETQYF. Written as DNA, the CDR3 is TGTGCCAGCAGCCAAGATCCGGGGGAGGTGGGGGAGACCCAGTACTTC. The genes are TRBV4-2 and TRBJ2-5; a weak D match, TRBD2 (6 bases). The CDR3 contains 16 residues. Germline V lookup: CDR1 LGHNA, CDR2 YNFKEQ. The ends were cut back, 0 bases at V and 5 bases at J, with 16 bases in the middle.

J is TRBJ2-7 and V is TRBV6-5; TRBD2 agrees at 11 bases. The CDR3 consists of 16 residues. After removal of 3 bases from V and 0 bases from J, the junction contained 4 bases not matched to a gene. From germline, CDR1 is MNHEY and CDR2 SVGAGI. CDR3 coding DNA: TGTGCCAGCAGTTATGGGACTAGCGGCATCTCCTACGAGCAGTACTTC. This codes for CASSYGTSGISYEQYF.

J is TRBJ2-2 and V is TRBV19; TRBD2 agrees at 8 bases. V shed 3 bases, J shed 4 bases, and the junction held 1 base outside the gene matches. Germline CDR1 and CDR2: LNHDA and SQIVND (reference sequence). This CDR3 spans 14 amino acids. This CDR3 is CASSIGTSTGELFF. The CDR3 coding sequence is TGTGCCAGTAGTATCGGGACTAGCACCGGGGAGCTGTTTTTT. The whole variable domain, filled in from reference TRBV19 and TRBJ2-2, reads DGGITQSPKYLFRKEGQNVTLSCEQNLNHDAMYWYRQDPGQGLRLIYYSQIVNDFQKGDIAEGYSVSREKKESFPLTVTSAQKNPTAFYLCASSIGTSTGELFFGEGSRLTVL.

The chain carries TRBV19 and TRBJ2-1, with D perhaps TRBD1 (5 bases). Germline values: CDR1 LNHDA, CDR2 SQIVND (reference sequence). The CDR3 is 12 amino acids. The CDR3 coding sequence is TGTGCGGTCAGGGCCATATACAATGAGCAGTTCTTC. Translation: CAVRAIYNEQFF. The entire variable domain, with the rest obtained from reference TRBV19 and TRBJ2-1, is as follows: DGGITQSPKYLFRKEGQNVTLSCEQNLNHDAMYWYRQDPGQGLRLIYYSQIVNDFQKGDIAEGYSVSREKKESFPLTVTSAQKNPTAFYLCAVRAIYNEQFFGPGTRLTVL.

The CDR3 protein is CASRPVGTSGRGAYNEQFF. CDR3 DNA: TGTGCCAGCAGACCCGTGGGGACTAGCGGGAGGGGGGCCTACAATGAGCAGTTCTTC. V is TRBV28 and J is TRBJ2-1, with 16 bases identical to TRBD2. V lost 6 bases, J lost 2 bases, and 10 bases stayed unmatched. The CDR3 runs to 19 residues. Germline CDR1 is MDHEN and CDR2 is SYDVKM. The entire variable domain, with the rest obtained from reference TRBV28 and TRBJ2-1, is as follows: DVKVTQSSRYLVKRTGEKVFLECVQDMDHENMFWYRQDPGLGLRLIYFSYDVKMKEKGDIPEGYSVSREKKERFSLILESASTNQTSMYLCASRPVGTSGRGAYNEQFFGPGTRLTVL.